Listed below are T cell receptor beta chains from one sample, sequenced in a study of CD8+ T cells in alopecia areata. The table came from immunoSEQ multiplex PCR; TCRdb's copy has only in-frame clones and leaves some out. The sample lists about 200,000 clones; roughly 56% were seen once. Material: CD4+ T cells sorted from blood, obtained at week 4, from a patient treated with tofacitinib. Receptor source: a human donor with alopecia areata. Both conserved end residues are part of each CDR3. A D gene is named only where the DNA matches it firmly. The size field is filled for only some rows; it gives once, few, many or a size class.

TRBV30	TRBJ2-5	few	TRBD2	CAWSRLAGAQETQYF	TGTGCCTGGAGCCGACTAGCGGGGGCACAAGAGACCCAGTACTTC
TRBV2	TRBJ2-1	many	NA	CASSEEGVNGYNEQFF	TGTGCCAGCAGTGAAGAAGGGGTGAACGGTTACAATGAGCAGTTCTTC
TRBV20-1	TRBJ2-3	NA	NA	CSARATDTQYF	TGCAGTGCTAGAGCCACAGATACGCAGTATTTT
TRBV20-1	TRBJ1-6	NA	NA	CSARDSTTLHF	TGCAGTGCTAGAGATTCGACTACCCTCCACTTT
TRBV5-1	TRBJ2-5	NA	NA	CASSPTRQETQYF	TGCGCCAGCAGCCCTACACGACAAGAGACCCAGTACTTC
TRBV19	TRBJ2-1	few	NA	CASSIQQVNEQFF	TGTGCCAGTAGTATACAACAGGTCAATGAGCAGTTCTTC
TRBV5-6	TRBJ2-7	few	NA	CASSRTERVLF	TGTGCCAGCAGTCGGACCGAACGGGTGCTCTTC
TRBV29-1	TRBJ2-7	NA	TRBD1	CSVETGSSYEQYF	TGCAGCGTTGAGACAGGGAGCTCCTACGAGCAGTACTTC
TRBV6-5	TRBJ1-4	NA	TRBD1	CASRRDSTEKLFF	TGTGCCAGCAGGAGGGACAGCACTGAAAAACTGTTTTTT
TRBV7-3	TRBJ2-5	NA	TRBD1	CASSAGQGREETQYF	TGTGCCAGCAGCGCGGGACAGGGGCGAGAAGAGACCCAGTACTTC
TRBV30	TRBJ1-3	NA	NA	CAWMGSGNTIYF	TGTGCCTGGATGGGGTCTGGAAACACCATATATTTT
TRBV30	TRBJ1-6	NA	NA	CAWSVLGGGSPLHF	TGTGCCTGGAGTGTATTGGGTGGAGGTTCACCCCTCCACTTT